One and the same sample provided the 21 T cell receptor beta chains below, sequenced in a study of identifying expanded T cells in peripheral blood. Profiled with immunoSEQ multiplex PCR; TCRdb holds only in-frame clones, not every one. Seen here are around 94,000 clones, about nine tenths observed once, and the top ten hold 11% to 15%. Input material: blood. These receptors all stem from a person aged 18 to 70 in good health.

This clone was detected only once. The rearrangement links TRBV7-9 to TRBJ2-5; the match to TRBD1 covers 11 bases. The CDR3 runs to 16 residues. Unmatched junction bases numbered 7, after V lost 2 bases and J lost 5 bases. From germline, CDR1 is SEHNR and CDR2 FQNEAQ (reference sequence). The chain's CDR3 is CASSLYRTGGMETQYF. CDR3 nucleotides: TGTGCCAGCAGCTTATATCGGACAGGGGGCATGGAGACCCAGTACTTC. Complete variable domain (other parts from reference TRBV7-9 and TRBJ2-5): DTGVSQNPRHKITKRGQNVTFRCDPISEHNRLYWYRQTLGQGPEFLTYFQNEAQLEKSRLLSDRFSAERPKGSFSTLEIQRTEQGDSAMYLCASSLYRTGGMETQYFGPGTRLLVL.

The rearrangement joins TRBV19 to TRBJ1-1; 10 bases map to TRBD1. The CDR3 consists of 16 residues. V lost 10 bases, J lost 6 bases, and 17 bases stayed unmatched. Germline V gene data show CDR1 as LNHDA and CDR2 as SQIVND (reference sequence). CDR3 sequence (DNA): TGTGCCACTTACCCCGGACAGGGGGATAGGGTCGCTGAAGCTTTCTTT. Encoded protein: CATYPGQGDRVAEAFF.

The chain recombines TRBV18 with TRBJ1-5; D is ambiguous. The CDR3 runs 14 residues. Trimming took off 4 bases at V and 2 bases at J, with 9 bases between the two ends. Germline CDR1 reads KGHSH; CDR2 reads LQKENI. CDR3 sequence reads: CASSREAGNQPQHF. The DNA of the CDR3 is TGTGCCAGCTCACGAGAGGCAGGCAATCAGCCCCAGCATTTT.

The CDR3 is CASRSSAGGPSNYEQYF. CDR3 DNA sequence: TGTGCCAGCAGATCCTCCGCGGGAGGCCCTAGCAACTACGAGCAGTACTTC. The V and J genes are TRBV28 and TRBJ2-7; 8 positions agree with TRBD2. The CDR3 totals 17 residues. Germline CDR1 reads MDHEN; CDR2 reads SYDVKM. V trimming: 6 bases; J trimming: 3 bases; junction bases outside the gene matches: 16.

This clone appeared a single time. The chain uses TRBV7-2 and TRBJ1-1; D is ambiguous. V lost 4 bases, J lost 3 bases, and 21 bases lay in between. This CDR3 spans 17 amino acids. In germline, CDR1 is SGHTA, CDR2 FQGNSA. In DNA, the CDR3 is TGTGCCAGCAGCTCAACTGGACGGTCCCTGGGGTACACTGAAGCTTTCTTT. Translated, it gives CASSSTGRSLGYTEAFF.

This clone was detected only a few times. The rearrangement links TRBV28 to TRBJ1-2; D perhaps matches TRBD1 (6 bases). CDR1 and CDR2 from the germline V gene are MDHEN and SYDVKM. Trimming cost V 7 bases and J 6 bases, with 15 bases left between them. The CDR3 runs to 13 residues. CDR3 residues: CASIPGAGDGYTF. CDR3 DNA sequence: TGTGCCAGCATCCCTGGGGCAGGGGATGGCTACACCTTC.

J is TRBJ2-7 and V is TRBV7-9; D is unresolved. Germline V lookup: CDR1 SEHNR, CDR2 FQNEAQ (reference sequence). This CDR3 spans 14 amino acids. Deletions cut 5 bases from V and 2 bases from J, with 13 bases between. CDR3 coding DNA: TGTGCCAGCAGCCCGCCGCAGGTGACCTACGAGCAGTACTTC. It specifies CASSPPQVTYEQYF.

This clone was seen a single time. This chain joins TRBV7-3 and TRBJ2-6; the D call may be TRBD1 or TRBD2 (5 bases each). V lost 5 bases to trimming and J lost 1 base, with 12 bases between them. There are 16 residues in the CDR3. The germline V gene has CDR1 SGHTA and CDR2 FQGTGA. The CDR3 region is CASSPGTLSGANVLTF. In DNA, the CDR3 is TGTGCCAGCAGCCCCGGGACGTTGTCTGGGGCCAACGTCCTGACTTTC.

The gene calls are TRBV6-6 and TRBJ1-5; D might be TRBD1 (6 bases). The CDR3 consists of 14 residues. Germline CDR1 reads MNHNY; CDR2 reads SVGAGI (reference sequence). The V end lost 0 bases, the J end lost 6 bases, and 9 bases lay between the germline ends. CDR3 sequence reads: CASSYSGAGQPQHF. The CDR3 DNA reads as TGTGCCAGCAGTTACTCGGGGGCTGGTCAGCCCCAGCATTTT.

This clone was seen just once. V gene TRBV7-8 combines with J gene TRBJ1-1; TRBD1 agrees at 8 bases. Germline CDR1 is SGHVS and CDR2 is FQNEAQ. V shed 1 base and J 6 bases; nucleotides not matched to a gene: 10. This CDR3 comprises 16 residues. CDR3 sequence (DNA): TGTGCCAGCAGCTTAGTCGGACAGGGAGGGTTCGCTGAAGCTTTCTTT. Protein: CASSLVGQGGFAEAFF.

The chain joins TRBV27 to TRBJ2-2; TRBD2 aligns across 7 bases. From germline, CDR1 is MNHEY and CDR2 SMNVEV (reference sequence). The V segment lost 1 base and the J segment 0 bases; nucleotides outside the gene matches: 8. This CDR3 has 18 residues. DNA for the CDR3: TGTGCCAGCAGTTTATTGGCCAGCGGGGAAACGAACACCGGGGAGCTGTTTTTT. Protein sequence: CASSLLASGETNTGELFF.

V is TRBV16 and J is TRBJ2-1, with 8 bases aligning to TRBD1. Trimming took 2 bases from V and 7 from J; bases not matched to a gene: 7. The CDR3 runs to 15 residues. Germline V gives CDR1 KGHSY, CDR2 FQNENV. This CDR3 is CASSQRARDRNEQFF. The CDR3, as DNA: TGTGCCAGCAGCCAACGTGCCCGGGACAGGAATGAGCAGTTCTTC.

The rearrangement joins TRBV28 to TRBJ2-6; unclear D gene. Germline V gene data show CDR1 as MDHEN and CDR2 as SYDVKM. The CDR3 has 15 amino acids. V gave up 3 bases and J gave up 0 bases, with 6 bases separating them. The CDR3, as DNA: TGTGCCAGCAGTTTTTGGGCCTCTGGGGCCAACGTCCTGACTTTC. Translated: CASSFWASGANVLTF.

Here the CDR3 reads CASSQATGLNTEAFF. The CDR3 coding sequence is TGCGCCAGCAGCCAAGCGACAGGTTTGAACACTGAAGCTTTCTTT. The chain carries TRBV4-1 and TRBJ1-1; a weak D match, TRBD1 (6 bases). CDR1 and CDR2 (germline): MGHRA, YSYEKL. Trimming cost V 1 base and J 0 bases, with 9 bases left between them. The CDR3 is made up of 15 amino acids.

This chain connects TRBV7-9 to TRBJ2-3; D gene unclear. Germline CDR1 is SEHNR and CDR2 is FQNEAQ (reference sequence). This CDR3 has 13 residues. Trimming stripped 0 bases from V and 8 bases from J, with 9 bases between. Here the CDR3 DNA reads TGTGCCAGCAGCTTAGCGGGGAAGGGTACGCAGTATTTT. It is translated as CASSLAGKGTQYF.

The chain has TRBV29-1 and TRBJ1-2; tentatively, D is TRBD1 (6 bases). The germline gives CDR1 SQVTM, CDR2 ANQGSEA. The CDR3 consists of 13 residues. V was pared by 3 bases and J by 8 bases, with 16 bases between. CDR3 in amino acids: CSVDRPGADGYTF. The CDR3 DNA reads TGCAGCGTTGATCGTCCAGGGGCGGACGGCTACACCTTC.

This chain joins TRBV19 and TRBJ1-1; D ambiguous. The CDR3 is 14 residues long. The germline V and J ends were trimmed by 3 bases and 4 bases, with 12 bases remaining between them. In germline, CDR1 is LNHDA, CDR2 SQIVND (reference sequence). The DNA of the CDR3 is TGTGCCAGTAGTATTTTAAGGTCGCGCACTGAAGCTTTCTTT. Residues: CASSILRSRTEAFF.

The chain is built from TRBV7-9 and TRBJ1-1, with D perhaps matching TRBD1 (5 bases). In germline, CDR1 is SEHNR, CDR2 FQNEAQ (reference sequence). The CDR3 length is 14 residues. Trimming took off 5 bases at V and 1 base at J, with 11 bases between the two ends. The CDR3 is CASSEMTANTEAFF. CDR3 DNA sequence: TGTGCCAGCAGCGAAATGACAGCGAACACTGAAGCTTTCTTT.

The chain is built from TRBV28 and TRBJ2-3; D is unresolved. V dropped 6 bases and J dropped 0 bases, with 4 bases sitting between them. The CDR3 contains 12 residues. Germline CDR1 reads MDHEN; CDR2 reads SYDVKM. The CDR3 protein is CASRQSTDTQYF. As DNA, the CDR3 is TGTGCCAGCAGGCAAAGCACAGATACGCAGTATTTT.

This chain uses TRBV2 with TRBJ1-5, with 7 bases aligning to TRBD1. The ends lost 7 bases at V and 4 bases at J; junction bases unmatched: 10. CDR3 length: 15 amino acids. Germline assignment: CDR1 SNHLY and CDR2 FYNNEI. CDR3 bases: TGTGCCAGCACTCGTCGACAGGGCGCAAATCAGCCCCAGCATTTT. This sequence encodes CASTRRQGANQPQHF.

This chain joins TRBV7-2 and TRBJ1-1; D is uncertain. The CDR3 totals 15 residues. Trimming took 5 bases from V and 1 from J, leaving 14 bases between them. CDR1 and CDR2 from the germline V gene are SGHTA and FQGNSA. CDR3: CASSRPPDGNTEAFF. CDR3 sequence (DNA): TGTGCCAGCAGCCGCCCCCCGGACGGGAACACTGAAGCTTTCTTT.